This entry is about one T cell receptor (beta chain). The antigen is unknown. Exclusion of a patient followed from autoimmune disease history or systemic immunosuppression. V lost 0 bases and J lost 6, with 9 bases in between. Germline CDR1 is GTSNPN and CDR2 is SVGIG (reference sequence). The CDR3 is 13 amino acids. This entry comes from a study of OX40 agonist ivuxolimab in advanced cancers. Study results and caveats: Clonal expansion from baseline to week 6 occurred in both CD4+ and CD8+ T cells.

Repertoires were generated with immunoSEQ multiplex PCR, while TCRdb's copy carries only in-frame clones and drops some. In the table there are about 86,000 clones, around 88% of which are singletons. The material was CD4+ or CD8+ T cells sorted from blood, obtained in a trial of the OX40 agonist ivuxolimab. The sequence derives from an adult with an advanced solid tumor such as melanoma, head and neck, liver or kidney cancer. The chain joins TRBV30 to TRBJ1-5, with D unresolved. CDR3 bases: TGTGCCTGGAGTGTGGCAGGAGCTCAGCCCCAGCATTTT. Protein: CAWSVAGAQPQHF.